This passage covers 29 T cell receptor beta chains from one sample sequenced in a study of regulatory T cells in long-lasting Graves disease. Time point noted: persistent/refractory GD, antithyroid drugs over 5 years with positive TRAb. PBMC RNA served as the TCR library source. Construction of the TCR beta libraries employed iRepertoire HTBI primers in conjunction with Arm-PCR of CDR3 regions. TCRdb re-called the multiplex PCR reads with MiXCR, one entry per CDR3 protein. Here the sample spans 430,000 or so distinct CDR3 sequences, roughly a fifth being singletons. This material consisted of peripheral blood mononuclear cells (PBMCs), taken when the disease was refractory, from a patient treated with antithyroid drugs. These receptors were taken from a female donor with Graves disease.

This clonotype has at least ten counts. CDR3 amino acids: CAWSDGNTEAFF. The DNA for the CDR3 is TGTGCCTGGAGTGACGGGAACACTGAAGCTTTCTTT. The chain uses TRBV30 and TRBJ1-1; no clear D. V was trimmed by 1 base and J by 1 base, leaving 4 bases between them. The CDR3 is made up of 12 amino acids. Germline V gene lookup returns CDR1 GTSNPN and CDR2 SVGIG (reference sequence).

The chain recombines TRBV10-2 with TRBJ2-5, with 9 bases matching TRBD2. The V gene's germline CDR1 is WSHSY and CDR2 SAAADI. The CDR3 loop spans 15 amino acids. Losses at the gene ends were 9 bases for V and 3 bases for J; bases not matched to a gene: 11. The CDR3 loop is CARPYQREAEETQYF. CDR3 in DNA: TGCGCCAGGCCTTATCAGCGGGAGGCCGAAGAGACCCAGTACTTC.

The table lists this clonotype with many counts. The rearrangement links TRBV28 to TRBJ1-4, with D maybe TRBD1 (6 bases). The CDR3 is made up of 14 amino acids. V was clipped by 6 bases and J by 3 bases, with 11 bases between them. Germline loops: CDR1 MDHEN, CDR2 SYDVKM. The CDR3 sequence is CASSQGLPNEKLFF. CDR3 in DNA: TGTGCCAGCAGCCAGGGGTTGCCTAATGAAAAACTGTTTTTT.

This clonotype came up many times. The rearrangement uses TRBV6-1 and TRBJ2-7; D remains ambiguous. Per germline, CDR1 MNHNS and CDR2 SASEGT. This CDR3 is 15 amino acids long. The V and J ends lost 1 base and 0 bases respectively, with 10 bases between them. CDR3 sequence reads: CASSEGASASYEQYF. The CDR3 bases are TGTGCCAGCAGTGAAGGGGCTAGTGCCTCCTACGAGCAGTACTTC.

There are many counts of this clonotype. The chain is built from TRBV28 and TRBJ1-6, with D unclear. The CDR3 is made up of 12 amino acids. With 11 bases removed from V and 6 bases from J, the gap between germline ends came to 11 bases. Germline CDR1 reads MDHEN; CDR2 reads SYDVKM. CDR3 sequence (DNA): TGTGCCGCGCACTCCGCTAATTCACCCCTCCACTTT. Protein product: CAAHSANSPLHF.

The chain recombines TRBV12-3 or TRBV12-4 with TRBJ2-3; D might be TRBD2 (5 bases). This CDR3 contains 15 residues. Trimming left V 6 bases short and J 2 bases short, with 15 bases between. This CDR3 is CASSPTRFATDTQYF. In nucleotides, the CDR3 is TGTGCCAGCAGCCCAACTAGGTTCGCCACAGATACGCAGTATTTT.

Regarding this clonotype: This sequence may be a read error, since a much larger clone differs from it by one base. The chain has TRBV6-2 or TRBV6-3 and TRBJ1-1, with a tentative D call TRBD1 (6 bases). CDR1 and CDR2 from the germline V gene are MNHEY and SVGEGT. This CDR3 has 15 residues. In DNA form, the CDR3 reads TGTGTCAGCGCAGGGGTCGGGACCGGGAACACTGAAGCTTTCTTT. It is translated as CVSAGVGTGNTEAFF.

On this clonotype itself: The junction does not match germline at one end; this may be a read error. The genes are TRBV11-2 and TRBJ2-7; TRBD2 might be the D (5 bases). The length of the CDR3 is 14 residues. The germline CDR1 and CDR2 sequences are SGHAT and FQNNGV. Here the CDR3 reads CASSPGTSGYGQYF. CDR3 nucleotide sequence: TGTGCCAGCAGCCCCGGAACTAGTGGCTACGGGCAGTACTTC.

The V gene is TRBV30, the J gene TRBJ2-4; possible D gene TRBD1, 5 bases. Germline V gene lookup returns CDR1 GTSNPN and CDR2 SVGIG (reference sequence). The CDR3 has 15 amino acids. The V end was cut by 0 bases, the J end by 0 bases, with 9 bases between. For the CDR3, the DNA is TGTGCCTGGAGTGTAAGGACAAAAGCCAAAAACATTCAGTACTTC. Protein: CAWSVRTKAKNIQYF.

This clonotype was picked up many times. The chain uses TRBV9 and TRBJ1-2; maybe TRBD1 (5 bases). This CDR3 region has 12 residues. The V end was cut by 4 bases, the J end by 9 bases, with 13 bases between. Looked up from germline, CDR1 is SGDLS and CDR2 is YYNGEE. CDR3 nucleotide sequence: TGTGCCAGCAGCTCGGAGGGGTATTGCTACACCTTC. Its protein product is CASSSEGYCYTF. The full variable domain, its missing parts supplied by reference TRBV9 and TRBJ1-2, is DSGVTQTPKHLITATGQRVTLRCSPRSGDLSVYWYQQSLDQGLQFLIQYYNGEERAKGNILERFSAQQFPDLHSELNLSSLELGDSALYFCASSSEGYCYTFGSGTRLTVV.

In the case of this clonotype: Just one base apart from a much larger clone, this may be a read error. The chain is built from TRBV29-1 and TRBJ2-7; 8 bases are a match to TRBD1. This CDR3 has 14 residues. The germline V gene has CDR1 SQVTM and CDR2 ANQGSEA. The CDR3 DNA reads as TGCGGCGTTGAGACCGGACAGGGAGGCTACGAGCAGTACTTC. Translated: CGVETGQGGYEQYF.

This clonotype showed up many times. The rearrangement uses TRBV27 and TRBJ2-7; 7 bases agree with TRBD1. Per the germline V gene, CDR1 is MNHEY and CDR2 is SMNVEV (reference sequence). With V trimmed by 5 bases and J by 1 base, 8 bases remained unmatched. The CDR3 sequence is 15 residues long. CDR3 in DNA: TGTGCCAGCAGTGCTGAGGGGGCGGGTTCCTACGAGCAGTACTTC. Encoded protein: CASSAEGAGSYEQYF.

This clonotype turned up a few times. V and J are TRBV11-2 and TRBJ2-5; the D gene is possibly TRBD2 (5 bases). Germline V gene lookup returns CDR1 SGHAT and CDR2 FQNNGV. V lost 5 bases and J lost 7, with 11 bases in between. There are 12 residues in the CDR3. The CDR3 spells CASSRGEGTQYF. The CDR3 DNA reads TGTGCCAGCAGCCGGGGTGAGGGGACCCAGTACTTC.

The rearrangement uses TRBV5-6 and TRBJ2-5; TRBD1 aligns across 8 bases. The CDR3 covers 15 residues. CDR1 SGHDT and CDR2 YYEEEE come from the germline V gene. The ends lost 4 bases at V and 5 bases at J; junction bases unmatched: 10. The CDR3: CASSAPSGGVETQYF. CDR3 nucleotides: TGTGCCAGCAGCGCGCCCTCAGGGGGCGTGGAGACCCAGTACTTC.

CDR3 nucleotides: TGTGCCAGCAGCCAAGTAGGGGACAGGGTACACATTCAGTACTTC. Amino acid sequence: CASSQVGDRVHIQYF. The chain joins TRBV3-1 to TRBJ2-4; 9 nucleotides match TRBD1. Germline V gene sequence: CDR1 LGHDT, CDR2 YNNKEL (reference sequence). The CDR3 has 15 amino acids. J lost 8 bases, V lost 1 base, and 6 bases had no gene match.

This clonotype came up many times. The rearrangement links TRBV12-3 or TRBV12-4 to TRBJ2-7; a possible D gene is TRBD1 (6 bases). The CDR3 contains 15 residues. Trimming stripped 4 bases from V and 1 base from J, with 14 bases between. As DNA, the CDR3 is TGTGCCAGCAGTTCGACAGGATCATATTCCTACGAGCAGTACTTC. Its translation: CASSSTGSYSYEQYF.

V is TRBV10-3 and J is TRBJ2-5; 7 positions agree with TRBD2. The CDR3 covers 15 residues. Losses at the gene ends were 2 bases for V and 5 bases for J; bases not matched to a gene: 8. Germline values: CDR1 ENHRY, CDR2 SYGVKD. The CDR3 region is CAISEIGRSLETQYF. CDR3 in DNA: TGTGCCATCAGTGAGATCGGGAGGTCCCTCGAGACCCAGTACTTC.

A word on this clonotype: This probably arose from a read error, given a far larger clone one base away. The CDR3 does not close with the conserved phenylalanine or tryptophan, likely indicating a read error. This chain joins TRBV11-3 and TRBJ1-4; D unclear. Germline loops: CDR1 SGHNT, CDR2 YENEEA. The CDR3 sequence is 14 residues long. V lost 7 bases and J lost 0, with 9 bases in between. The CDR3 loop is CASTEEATNEKLFL. The CDR3 DNA reads as TGTGCCAGCACGGAGGAAGCAACTAATGAAAAACTGTTTCTT.

This clonotype was seen many times. This chain joins TRBV7-2 and TRBJ1-2, with TRBD1 as a possible D gene (6 bases). Deletions cut 5 bases from V and 7 bases from J, with 20 bases between. The CDR3 is made up of 15 amino acids. CDR1 SGHTA and CDR2 FQGNSA come from the germline V gene. The CDR3 loop is CASSHSGTLESGYTF. The CDR3 region has the DNA TGTGCCAGCAGCCACTCCGGGACACTTGAAAGTGGCTACACCTTC.

This clonotype was detected many times. This sequence joins TRBV6-1 and TRBJ1-2, with a possible D match to TRBD1 (6 bases). The CDR3 is 13 residues long. The V end was cut by 6 bases, the J end by 4 bases, with 12 bases between. Germline V gene data show CDR1 as MNHNS and CDR2 as SASEGT. CDR3: CASSPTGSYGYTF. In nucleotides, the CDR3 is TGTGCCAGCAGCCCAACAGGGAGCTATGGCTACACCTTC.

This clonotype was seen ten or more times. The chain joins TRBV27 to TRBJ2-6; D may be TRBD2 (6 bases). V shed 3 bases and J shed 3 bases, with 15 bases lying between them. CDR1 MNHEY and CDR2 SMNVEV come from the germline V gene (reference sequence). The CDR3 is 17 amino acids. CDR3: CASSFRDWGGGANVLTF. The CDR3 DNA reads TGTGCCAGCAGTTTCCGGGACTGGGGTGGTGGGGCCAACGTCCTGACTTTC.

The CDR3 here is CSARPRSGRASEQFF. The CDR3 nucleotides are TGCAGTGCTAGGCCCCGGAGCGGGAGGGCCTCTGAGCAGTTCTTC. The V call is TRBV20-1, the J call TRBJ2-1; TRBD2 matches 10 bases. In germline, CDR1 is DFQATT, CDR2 SNEGSKA (reference sequence). The CDR3 sequence is 15 residues long. V was pared by 3 bases and J by 9 bases, with 11 bases of the junction left unmatched.

The chain has TRBV4-1 and TRBJ2-1, with TRBD1 matching 7 bases. The CDR3 length is 16 residues. Germline V CDR1 and CDR2: MGHRA, YSYEKL. The J segment lost 2 bases and the V segment lost 1 base, leaving 5 bases of the junction unmatched. The CDR3: CASSQGKGAPYNEQFF. The CDR3 coding sequence is TGCGCCAGCAGCCAAGGCAAGGGGGCTCCCTACAATGAGCAGTTCTTC.

This clonotype was seen repeatedly, ten times or more. The genes are TRBV28 and TRBJ1-6; D unresolved. The V end was cut by 2 bases, the J end by 7 bases, with 9 bases between. CDR3 length: 14 amino acids. CDR1 and CDR2 (germline): MDHEN, SYDVKM. The CDR3 protein is CASSLGLVNSPLHF. Written as DNA, the CDR3 is TGTGCCAGCAGTTTAGGGCTGGTAAATTCACCCCTCCACTTT.

The sample holds a few counts of this clonotype. The rearrangement joins TRBV25-1 to TRBJ2-5; D may be TRBD1 (5 bases). The germline CDR1 and CDR2 sequences are MGHDK and SYGVNS. The CDR3 is 15 amino acids. With 0 bases removed from V and 2 bases from J, the gap between germline ends came to 10 bases. CDR3 sequence reads: CASSEYSAGQETQYF. CDR3 coding DNA: TGTGCCAGCAGTGAATATTCGGCAGGGCAAGAGACCCAGTACTTC.

This clonotype was observed a handful of times. The J gene is TRBJ2-2, the V gene TRBV9; 10 bases align to TRBD2. The CDR3 is 15 residues long. V shed 0 bases, J shed 6 bases, and the junction held 2 bases outside the gene matches. In germline, CDR1 is SGDLS, CDR2 YYNGEE. For the CDR3, the DNA is TGTGCCAGCAGCGTAGCCAGCGGGGGGGCCGGGGAGCTGTTTTTT. This gives the protein CASSVASGGAGELFF. Based on the CDR3 plus reference TRBV9 and TRBJ2-2, the full variable domain is DSGVTQTPKHLITATGQRVTLRCSPRSGDLSVYWYQQSLDQGLQFLIQYYNGEERAKGNILERFSAQQFPDLHSELNLSSLELGDSALYFCASSVASGGAGELFFGEGSRLTVL.

Many counts were recorded for this clonotype. This sequence joins TRBV20-1 and TRBJ2-2; a possible D gene is TRBD2 (6 bases). The CDR3 contains 14 residues. Per the germline V gene, CDR1 is DFQATT and CDR2 is SNEGSKA (reference sequence). V was clipped by 6 bases and J by 6 bases, with 17 bases between them. CDR3 amino acids: CSAKAGSWAGELFF. DNA of the CDR3: TGCAGTGCAAAAGCCGGGAGTTGGGCCGGGGAGCTGTTTTTT.

The CDR3 spells CASTPRQGTDTQYF. In DNA form, the CDR3 reads TGTGCCAGCACTCCTAGGCAGGGCACAGATACGCAGTATTTT. This sequence joins TRBV28 and TRBJ2-3, with no clear D. V was pared by 7 bases and J by 1 base, with 12 bases between. In germline, CDR1 is MDHEN, CDR2 SYDVKM. The length of the CDR3 is 14 residues.

The chain employs TRBV10-2 and TRBJ2-7; TRBD2 matches at 12 bases. Unmatched junction bases numbered 10, after V lost 3 bases and J lost 1 base. CDR1 is WSHSY, CDR2 SAAADI, per germline. The CDR3 is 18 amino acids. The CDR3 protein is CASSETGTSGLGSYEQYF. The CDR3 DNA reads as TGCGCCAGCAGTGAAACAGGGACTAGCGGGCTGGGGTCCTACGAGCAGTACTTC.